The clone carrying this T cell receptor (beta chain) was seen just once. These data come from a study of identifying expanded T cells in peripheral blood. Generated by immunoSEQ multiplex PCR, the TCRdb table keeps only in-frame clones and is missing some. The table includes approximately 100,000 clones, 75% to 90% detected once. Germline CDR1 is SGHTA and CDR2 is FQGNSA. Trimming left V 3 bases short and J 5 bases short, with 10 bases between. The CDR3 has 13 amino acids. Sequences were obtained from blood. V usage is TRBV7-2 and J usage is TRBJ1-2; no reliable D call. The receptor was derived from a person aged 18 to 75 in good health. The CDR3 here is CASSFGISYGYTF. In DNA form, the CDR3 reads TGTGCCAGCAGCTTCGGGATCTCTTATGGCTACACCTTC.